This T cell receptor beta chain was identified during a study of cytomegalovirus exposure and HLA in healthy donors. This CDR3 spans 13 amino acids. Trimming pared 2 bases from V and 1 base from J, leaving 7 bases between. CDR1 is SGDLS, CDR2 YYNGEE, per germline. Worth noting for this clone: The antigen is unknown.

Study-level results: An analysis that was carried out later associated 15,000 to 20,000 TCR beta sequences with HLA alleles at 0.05 false discovery rate. V- and J-gene trimming of TCR beta was linked (in a later analysis) to a missense DCLRE1C variant. Cytomegalovirus association was listed for under 200 TCR beta chains. Reports described diagnosis of cytomegalovirus status by the classifier as highly specific and sensitive.

Researchers ran the PCR with 60 Vbeta and 13 Jbeta primers. Here immunoSEQ multiplex PCR was the method, and the copy in TCRdb shows in-frame clones only, minus some. The table records around 120,000 clones, 80% to 85% of them present only once. V gene TRBV9 combines with J gene TRBJ2-7, with a weak D call TRBD2 (6 bases). This clonotype was sampled from a young man in good health and CMV-seronegative. Sequenced input: PBMCs. This chain's CDR3 is CASSVGTSYEQYF. CDR3 DNA sequence: TGTGCCAGCAGCGTCGGGACTTCCTACGAGCAGTACTTC.